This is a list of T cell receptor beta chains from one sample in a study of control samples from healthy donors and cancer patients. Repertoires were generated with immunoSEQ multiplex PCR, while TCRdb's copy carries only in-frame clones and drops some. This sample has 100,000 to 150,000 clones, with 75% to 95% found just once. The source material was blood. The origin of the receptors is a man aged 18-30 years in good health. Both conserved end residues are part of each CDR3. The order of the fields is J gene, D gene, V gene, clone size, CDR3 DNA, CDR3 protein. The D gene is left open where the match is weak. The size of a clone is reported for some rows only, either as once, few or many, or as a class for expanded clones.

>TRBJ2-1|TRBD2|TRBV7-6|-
TGTGCCAGCAGCTTACGGGGGGGCGTCTATGAGCAGTTCTTC
CASSLRGGVYEQFF
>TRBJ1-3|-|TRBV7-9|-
TGTGCCAGCAGCTTCGGGGTCTCTGGAAACACCATATATTTT
CASSFGVSGNTIYF
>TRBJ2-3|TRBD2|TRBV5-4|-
TGTGCCAGCAGCTTAGCGGGGGGCCGCACAGATACGCAGTATTTT
CASSLAGGRTDTQYF
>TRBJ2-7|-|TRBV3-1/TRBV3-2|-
TGTGCCAGCAGCCAAGAACTCTACCAAGGGACCTCCTACGAGCAGTACTTC
CASSQELYQGTSYEQYF
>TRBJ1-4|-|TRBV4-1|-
TGCGCCAGCAGCCAAGACAGGACAGCAACATTACGGGAAAAACTGTTTTTT
CASSQDRTATLREKLFF
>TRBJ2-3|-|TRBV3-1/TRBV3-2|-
TGTGCCAGCAGCCCCCGACTAGACCACACAGATACGCAGTATTTT
CASSPRLDHTDTQYF
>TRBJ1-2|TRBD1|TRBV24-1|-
TGTGCCACCAGTGATACAGGGGGGTCGCGGGGCTACACCTTC
CATSDTGGSRGYTF
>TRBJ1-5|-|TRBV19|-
TGTGCCAGTAGTATTAGAGCGGGGGGCAATCAGCCCCAGCATTTT
CASSIRAGGNQPQHF
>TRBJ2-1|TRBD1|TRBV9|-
TGTGCCAGCAGCGTAGAAGGGACAGCCTACAATGAGCAGTTCTTC
CASSVEGTAYNEQFF
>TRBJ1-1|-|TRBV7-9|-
TGTGCCAGCAGCTTAGATGAGTGGAGACAGAACACTGAAGCTTTCTTT
CASSLDEWRQNTEAFF
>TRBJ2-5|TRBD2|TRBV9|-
TGTGCCAGCAGCGCGGGGACTAGCGGGATGCAAGAGACCCAGTACTTC
CASSAGTSGMQETQYF
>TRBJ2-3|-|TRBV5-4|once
TGTGCCAGCTTTGACCTTAACACAGATACGCAGTATTTT
CASFDLNTDTQYF
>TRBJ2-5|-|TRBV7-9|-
TGTGCCAGCAGCTTAATAGGCGACAACGACCAAGAGACCCAGTACTTC
CASSLIGDNDQETQYF
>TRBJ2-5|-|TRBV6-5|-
TGTGCCAGCAGCATGACAGGATGGGAGACCCAGTACTTC
CASSMTGWETQYF
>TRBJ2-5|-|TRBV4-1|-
TGCGCCAGCAGCCAAACACTGGCGGAAGAGACCCAGTACTTC
CASSQTLAEETQYF
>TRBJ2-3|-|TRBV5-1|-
TGCGCCAGCAGCGTTGGTAGCGGAATTAGCACAGATACGCAGTATTTT
CASSVGSGISTDTQYF
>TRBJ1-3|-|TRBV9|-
TGTGCCAGCAGCGTAGGAAATGCTTTCTCTGGAAACACCATATATTTT
CASSVGNAFSGNTIYF
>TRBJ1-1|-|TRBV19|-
TGTGCCAGTAAGGGGACCGGGTCGAACACTGAAGCTTTCTTT
CASKGTGSNTEAFF
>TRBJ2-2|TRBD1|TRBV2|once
TGTGCCAGCGGGGGACAGGGCGGCACCGGGGAGCTGTTTTTT
CASGGQGGTGELFF
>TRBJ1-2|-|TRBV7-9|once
TGTGCCAGCAGCCTAGGAGGGACCGGAACCGCCTATGGCTACACCTTC
CASSLGGTGTAYGYTF
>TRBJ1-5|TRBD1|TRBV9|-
TGTGCCAGCAGCGGGGGACAGGCCAATCAGCCCCAGCATTTT
CASSGGQANQPQHF
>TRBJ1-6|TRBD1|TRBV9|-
TGTGCCAGCAGCCAAACGGGACAGGGGACTTCACCCCTCCACTTT
CASSQTGQGTSPLHF